Listed below are T cell receptor beta chains from one sample, sequenced in a study of T-cell reconstitution after alpha-beta-depleted transplantation in children. TCRdb analysed the PCR reads with MiXCR anew, one entry per CDR3 protein. The table has 580,000 or so distinct CDR3 sequences, more than 20% seen once. The starting material was PBMCs, mostly from graft donor cells, obtained 360 days after TCRalphabeta/CD19-depleted stem cell transplant. The source of these receptors is a boy under two years old who had a stem cell transplant for acute myeloid leukemia, so the T cells may come from the graft donor. Each CDR3 is given with its conserved first and last residue. Each record gives: V gene, D gene, clone size, J gene, CDR3 DNA, CDR3 protein. A D gene is named only where the DNA matches it firmly. Not all rows give a size; the values are once, few, many and, for expanded clones, a class.

V gene: TRBV29-1; D gene: .; clone size: many; J gene: TRBJ2-5; CDR3 DNA: TGCAGCGTTGAGTCCACCGGAGAGACCCAGTACTTC; CDR3 protein: CSVESTGETQYF
V gene: TRBV15; D gene: .; clone size: few; J gene: TRBJ2-7; CDR3 DNA: TGTGCCACCAGCAGATCCAGGGATTCCTACGAGCAGTACTTC; CDR3 protein: CATSRSRDSYEQYF
V gene: TRBV11-2; D gene: TRBD2; clone size: .; J gene: TRBJ2-5; CDR3 DNA: TGTGCCAGCAGGGCTAGCGGGACCGAGCGGGAGACCCAGTACTTC; CDR3 protein: CASRASGTERETQYF
V gene: TRBV6-1; D gene: TRBD1; clone size: few; J gene: TRBJ1-5; CDR3 DNA: TGTGCCAGCGGGACAGGGGGCGAGGGTCAGCCCCAGCATTTT; CDR3 protein: CASGTGGEGQPQHF
V gene: TRBV5-1; D gene: .; clone size: .; J gene: TRBJ2-3; CDR3 DNA: TGCGCCAGCAGCCCGGACGTGGGAGATACGCAGTATTTT; CDR3 protein: CASSPDVGDTQYF
V gene: TRBV4-1; D gene: TRBD1; clone size: many; J gene: TRBJ2-3; CDR3 DNA: TGCGCCAGCAGCCGGTCGGGGACAGGGATCACAGATACGCAGTATTTT; CDR3 protein: CASSRSGTGITDTQYF
V gene: TRBV12-3/TRBV12-4; D gene: TRBD2; clone size: many; J gene: TRBJ2-2; CDR3 DNA: TGTGCCATCCGGACTAGCGGGGGATTGAACACCGGGGAGCTGTTTTTT; CDR3 protein: CAIRTSGGLNTGELFF
V gene: TRBV10-1; D gene: .; clone size: few; J gene: TRBJ1-5; CDR3 DNA: TGCGCCAGCAGTGAGGGGGTCCAGCCCCAGCATTTT; CDR3 protein: CASSEGVQPQHF
V gene: TRBV20-1; D gene: .; clone size: .; J gene: TRBJ2-7; CDR3 DNA: TGCAGTGCTGAACCCTCGGTCAGGGGCTCCTCCTACGAGCAGTACTTC; CDR3 protein: CSAEPSVRGSSYEQYF
V gene: TRBV29-1; D gene: .; clone size: .; J gene: TRBJ1-1; CDR3 DNA: TGCAGCGTCTCCGGGAGGGCGAACACTGAAGCTTTCTTT; CDR3 protein: CSVSGRANTEAFF
V gene: TRBV12-3/TRBV12-4; D gene: .; clone size: few; J gene: TRBJ1-6; CDR3 DNA: TGTGCCAGCAGTTTATGGGGGAACTATAATTCACCCCTCCACTTT; CDR3 protein: CASSLWGNYNSPLHF
V gene: TRBV10-3; D gene: .; clone size: .; J gene: TRBJ2-5; CDR3 DNA: TGTGCCATCAGTGCTCTAGGAGCTGAAGAGACCCAGTACTTC; CDR3 protein: CAISALGAEETQYF
V gene: TRBV6-2/TRBV6-3; D gene: .; clone size: .; J gene: TRBJ1-5; CDR3 DNA: TGTGCCAGCAGTCGACTAGCGGGGGAGTATCAGCCCCAGCATTTT; CDR3 protein: CASSRLAGEYQPQHF
V gene: TRBV7-2; D gene: TRBD2; clone size: .; J gene: TRBJ2-7; CDR3 DNA: TGTGCCAGCAGCCCTCTAGCGGGGAACTACGAGCAGTACTTC; CDR3 protein: CASSPLAGNYEQYF
V gene: TRBV6-5; D gene: .; clone size: .; J gene: TRBJ2-3; CDR3 DNA: TGTGCCAGCAGTTACTCTTCCAGGAATTTACCAGATACGCAGTATTTT; CDR3 protein: CASSYSSRNLPDTQYF
V gene: TRBV29-1; D gene: .; clone size: many; J gene: TRBJ2-5; CDR3 DNA: TGCAGCGTCCAGGGAGAGACCCAGTACTTC; CDR3 protein: CSVQGETQYF
V gene: TRBV7-2; D gene: TRBD1; clone size: few; J gene: TRBJ1-1; CDR3 DNA: TGTGCCAGCAGCCGAGGGACAGCGAACACTGAAGCTTTCTTT; CDR3 protein: CASSRGTANTEAFF
V gene: TRBV6-2/TRBV6-3; D gene: TRBD1; clone size: .; J gene: TRBJ1-2; CDR3 DNA: TGTGCCAGCGGATGGACAGGCTTTGTTGGCTACACCTTC; CDR3 protein: CASGWTGFVGYTF
V gene: TRBV6-6; D gene: .; clone size: once; J gene: TRBJ1-1; CDR3 DNA: TGTGCCAGCAGTTGGGTCAGTCAGGGGGCTTTCTTT; CDR3 protein: CASSWVSQGAFF
V gene: TRBV12-3/TRBV12-4; D gene: .; clone size: many; J gene: TRBJ2-6; CDR3 DNA: TGTGCCAGCAGGAGAACAGGGTCTGGGGCCAACGTCCTGACTTTC; CDR3 protein: CASRRTGSGANVLTF
V gene: TRBV2; D gene: TRBD1; clone size: many; J gene: TRBJ1-5; CDR3 DNA: TGTGCCAGCAGTGAAGCGATGACAGGGTTCGGTCAGCCCCAGCATTTT; CDR3 protein: CASSEAMTGFGQPQHF
V gene: TRBV29-1; D gene: .; clone size: many; J gene: TRBJ2-1; CDR3 DNA: TGCAGCGTTGAAGCAGGCCATGAGCAGTTCTTC; CDR3 protein: CSVEAGHEQFF
V gene: TRBV12-3/TRBV12-4; D gene: TRBD1; clone size: many; J gene: TRBJ2-1; CDR3 DNA: TGTGCCAGCAGTTGGACAGGGGGCGCGATCGGCGATGAGCAGTTCTTC; CDR3 protein: CASSWTGGAIGDEQFF
V gene: TRBV5-4; D gene: TRBD2; clone size: many; J gene: TRBJ2-1; CDR3 DNA: TGTGCCAGCAGCTTGGCGGGGGGGCACTACAATGAGCAGTTCTTC; CDR3 protein: CASSLAGGHYNEQFF
V gene: TRBV5-1; D gene: TRBD2; clone size: once; J gene: TRBJ2-3; CDR3 DNA: TGCGCCAGCAGCTTGTTCAACGGACTAGCGGGGACAACAGATACGCAGTATTTT; CDR3 protein: CASSLFNGLAGTTDTQYF
V gene: TRBV2; D gene: TRBD1; clone size: once; J gene: TRBJ2-1; CDR3 DNA: TGTGCCAGCAATGACAGGGTAGACAATGAGCAGTTCTTC; CDR3 protein: CASNDRVDNEQFF
V gene: TRBV20-1; D gene: .; clone size: many; J gene: TRBJ1-5; CDR3 DNA: TGCAGTGCTGCCCGTGGCCCCAATCAGCCCCAGCATTTT; CDR3 protein: CSAARGPNQPQHF
V gene: TRBV6-5; D gene: TRBD2; clone size: few; J gene: TRBJ2-3; CDR3 DNA: TGTGCCAGCAGTTCCGGACTAGCGGGGGGAGTAATCACAGATACGCAGTATTTT; CDR3 protein: CASSSGLAGGVITDTQYF
V gene: TRBV20-1; D gene: .; clone size: .; J gene: TRBJ2-2; CDR3 DNA: TGCAGTGCTAGGGACATAGCTACCGGGGAGCTGTTTTTT; CDR3 protein: CSARDIATGELFF